The sequence of this T cell receptor beta chain was determined in a study of T cell responses to AZD1222 COVID-19 vaccine listed by TCRdb under 2021. Regarding the complete study: TCR sequencing was performed for some 250 trial participants, of whom roughly 200 were given two doses of AZD1222 and around 25 were given two doses of MenACWY control vaccine. Trial participants were enrolled into age subgroups of 18-55, 56-69 and 70-plus years, which contained 148, 28 and 57 TCR-sequenced participants, respectively.

Looking up the germline V gene yields CDR1 MDHEN and CDR2 SYDVKM. Spanning cysteine to phenylalanine, the CDR3 consists of 15 amino acids. Of the read, only the CDR3 DNA is kept; its 45 bases are in frame from base 1. For this chain, trimming is 6 bases at the V end and 7 bases at the J end, and the number of junction bases without a gene match is 10. Study-wide findings and limitations: The whole spike protein was spanned by vaccine-associated CD4 TCRs, and dominant responses were seen in regions 160-218 and 743-854. Conclusions about previously exposed vaccinees are limited because only six or seven AZD1222 recipients were SARS-CoV-2 seropositive at baseline. Because no day 14 peak-response samples were available, repertoires were characterized only after the peak T cell response. Most participants were white British and females outnumbered males, and the authors suggested that clonal diversity may have been underestimated. In the small 56-69-year group, the increase in depth fell short of significance, most likely because of low power. Epitopes outside the regions mutated in the B.1.351 and B.1.1.7 variants were reportedly recognized by nearly half of the unique spike-specific TCRs. A significant rise in spike-specific TCR breadth and depth was observed after two AZD1222 doses relative to day 0 and relative to MenACWY recipients.

The time point label here, explained by the study, means: about 28 days (+/-7) after the second vaccine dose. Because spike-specific TCR depth and breadth did not differ between the two schedules, AZD1222 recipients who got a second dose at roughly 4 weeks were pooled with those who got a second dose at roughly 12 weeks. Vaccinee samples were obtained from the UK trials COV001 and COV002, which included a single-blind randomized controlled phase 2/3 trial of AZD1222 (ChAdOx1 nCoV-19) in healthy adults. For TCRbeta chain sequencing, PBMC samples from trial participants were taken at day 0 and at day 28 after the second dose. Notes on this clone: Its antigen is still unknown. The input lacks base qualities; no much larger clone sits a single base away.

The CDR3 regions of human TCRbeta chains were analyzed by immunosequencing. The study's processing was this. Repertoire TCRs were checked for matches against a reference library of SARS-CoV-2-specific TCRs that had been generated using the MIRA antigen-specificity platform. Breadth was defined as the fraction of unique TCRs that were SARS-CoV-2-associated. Depth was defined as the fraction of total T cells that were SARS-CoV-2-associated. Using the MIRA data, each spike-specific TCR was assigned both to the spike region to which the TCR was reactive and to a CD4 or CD8 class. Log10-transformed breadth and depth values were compared by one-way ANOVA with Sidak's multiple comparisons tests. TCRdb took over this immuneACCESS table, retaining in-frame rearrangements with V and J assigned. Such tables are incomplete; in checked studies, under half of the missing clones stem from an unresolved V gene, and the remainder is unexplained. V and J calls and clone size follow that table, whereas D and trimming were derived from the DNA. The sample has approximately 120,000 clones on record, more than 70% of them singletons. Almost 4.5% of the sample belongs to the ten largest clones.

The TCR sequence derives from an adult who received the AZD1222 COVID-19 vaccine. The V gene is TRBV28 and the J gene is TRBJ2-7; TRBD2 fits 12 bases in the junction. The sequences come from peripheral blood, collected 28 days after the second AZD1222 dose. The sequenced DNA is TGTGCCAGCAGGGTCCCTAGCGGGGGGGCGGGAGAGCAGTACTTC. This codes for CASRVPSGGAGEQYF.